This T cell receptor beta chain was identified during a study of shared clonotypes between healthy human individuals. About this clone itself: Its matching antigen is unknown.

Broader study findings: Naive CD4 clonotypes were shared across a handful of donors at 4.5% to 6.5%. Relative to their counterparts shared across all four donors, non-shared clonotypes exhibited diminished generation probabilities.

The data were produced by immunoSEQ multiplex PCR, yet TCRdb's version contains in-frame clones alone and is incomplete. The sample consists of 1 million to 1.2 million clones, 77% of them appearing once. The junction had 6 bases not matched to a gene; V was cut back by 1 base and J by 6 bases. CDR1 and CDR2 (germline): SGHAT, FQDESV (reference sequence). The CDR3 runs 14 residues. The sample consisted of memory CD4+ T cells from PBMCs. As for subset: CD45RA-negative fraction. V usage is TRBV11-1 and J usage is TRBJ2-7, with TRBD1 matching over 7 bases. The clonotype originates from a man younger than 30 in good health. Some clones in this sample may be carry-over from other donors' samples. CDR3: CASSLGGGLGEQYF. The CDR3 nucleotides read TGTGCCAGCAGCTTAGGAGGGGGCTTGGGCGAGCAGTACTTC.